The rows below give T cell receptor beta chains drawn from one sample of a study of technical replicates of blood from a few donors. Libraries were prepared by immunoSEQ multiplex PCR; TCRdb keeps only in-frame clonotypes and omits some of them. Of roughly 81,000 clones listed, 95% to 98% are singletons. Sequences were obtained from T cells isolated from PBMCs. Every receptor here comes from a human donor in good health. CDR3s leave out the opening cysteine and the closing phenylalanine or tryptophan. The order of the fields is V gene, clone size, J gene, CDR3 protein. Only part of the rows carry a size: once, few, many, or a class if the clone is expanded.

TRBV6-5	.	TRBJ2-2	ASSYSTGNTGELF
TRBV7-6	once	TRBJ1-2	ASSPGSRGDYGYT
TRBV30	.	TRBJ2-7	AWSVHYEQY
TRBV18	once	TRBJ1-2	ASSPQGQAYPT
TRBV6-6	.	TRBJ1-2	ASSPAGYSGYT
TRBV11-3	.	TRBJ1-6	ASSLVSSPLH
TRBV6-5	.	TRBJ2-5	ASNRPGQETQY
TRBV11-2	.	TRBJ1-1	ASSLELAVAEAF
TRBV28	.	TRBJ2-5	ASSDSAEETQY
TRBV10-3	.	TRBJ1-2	AISERQGNGYT
TRBV6-5	.	TRBJ2-2	ASAPRGLVSGELF
TRBV27	.	TRBJ2-1	ASSPRGYEQF
TRBV6-5	.	TRBJ1-1	ASSYTARGGNTEAF
TRBV7-2	.	TRBJ1-1	ASSFSAGYMNTEAF
TRBV5-1	.	TRBJ2-7	ASSILQGAAYEQY
TRBV7-9	.	TRBJ1-4	ASSFLLGENEKLF
TRBV7-7	.	TRBJ2-1	ASSLGLAGGLYNEQF
TRBV28	.	TRBJ2-1	ASSYPGTDNEQF
TRBV23-1	.	TRBJ2-7	ASSQLGDRDRGYEQY
TRBV11-2	.	TRBJ1-4	ASSKGTGLEKLF
TRBV2	.	TRBJ1-5	ASSDLAGHSNQPQH
TRBV15	.	TRBJ2-1	ATREGDHEQF
TRBV6-6	.	TRBJ1-5	ASRDRGGQPQH